A single sample is the source of the 14 T cell receptor beta chains below, sequenced in a study of T cells in Graves' hyperthyroidism and ophthalmopathy. Amplification of TCR beta CDR3 regions used RNA as the template. Researchers ran a first-round RT-PCR on the TCR CDR3 using the HTBI primer set. TCRdb used MiXCR to reprocess the multiplex PCR reads, holding one entry per CDR3 protein. The sample contains about 580,000 distinct CDR3 sequences, more than 11% of which appear only once. Source material: blood. The receptors come from a woman in her 30s with Graves' hyperthyroidism that later progressed to Graves' ophthalmopathy.

This clonotype was detected ten times or more. The chain is built from TRBV20-1 and TRBJ2-7, with TRBD1 identical over 7 bases. CDR3 length: 14 amino acids. The trim removed 6 bases at V and 2 bases at J, leaving 10 bases unmatched. The germline CDR1 and CDR2 sequences are DFQATT and SNEGSKA (reference sequence). CDR3 sequence (DNA): TGCAGTGCGAGAACGACAGGGAATCCCTACGAGCAGTACTTC. The encoded protein is CSARTTGNPYEQYF.

This clonotype was seen only a few times. The rearrangement links TRBV10-3 to TRBJ2-3; D may match TRBD1 or TRBD2 (5 bases each). The CDR3 is made up of 15 amino acids. Germline CDR1 and CDR2: ENHRY and SYGVKD. V lost 2 bases and J 1 base, leaving 10 bases between the germline ends. CDR3 sequence (DNA): TGTGCCATCAGTGAGCGGGGCGCGGGCACAGATACGCAGTATTTT. Translating gives CAISERGAGTDTQYF.

In this sample, this clonotype turned up many times. The chain combines TRBV30 with TRBJ1-4; weak D call: TRBD1 (6 bases). V lost 4 bases and J lost 6, with 9 bases in between. The CDR3 loop spans 12 amino acids. Germline V CDR1 and CDR2: GTSNPN, SVGIG (reference sequence). The chain's CDR3 is CAWKGGHEKLFF. In DNA form, the CDR3 reads TGTGCCTGGAAAGGGGGTCATGAAAAACTGTTTTTT.

Of note for this clonotype: The junction departs from germline at one end; a sequencing error may be responsible. V and J are TRBV12-3 or TRBV12-4 and TRBJ1-1, with D maybe TRBD1 (5 bases). The CDR3 spans 14 residues. CDR3 protein: CACSLSGHRTEAFF. The CDR3 region has the DNA TGTGCCTGCAGCCTCTCCGGACATAGGACTGAAGCTTTCTTT.

The chain recombines TRBV29-1 with TRBJ2-1, with 9 positions matching TRBD2. The V gene end was trimmed by 4 bases and the J gene end by 2 bases; junction bases not matched to a gene: 3. The CDR3 is 14 amino acids. Looked up from germline, CDR1 is SQVTM and CDR2 is ANQGSEA. Here the CDR3 reads CSVALAGPYNEQFF. In DNA, the CDR3 is TGCAGCGTTGCCCTAGCGGGACCCTACAATGAGCAGTTCTTC.

Ten or more counts support this clonotype. The chain is built from TRBV6-1 and TRBJ2-1; TRBD1 matches at 9 bases. The germline gives CDR1 MNHNS, CDR2 SASEGT. V dropped 8 bases and J dropped 8; count of bases not matched to a gene: 7. The CDR3 length is 13 residues. CDR3 nucleotide sequence: TGTGCCAGCGGGATGAACAGGGGGCATGAGCAGTTCTTC. This encodes CASGMNRGHEQFF.

This clonotype was found many times. V is TRBV27 and J is TRBJ2-7; 13 nucleotides align to TRBD2. The ends lost 2 bases at V and 5 bases at J; junction bases unmatched: 12. Germline CDR1 reads MNHEY; CDR2 reads SMNVEV (reference sequence). The CDR3 sequence is 18 residues long. The CDR3 nucleotides are TGTGCCAGCAGTTTAGGGAGCGGACTAGCGGGAGAGATCCACGAGCAGTACTTC. This gives the protein CASSLGSGLAGEIHEQYF.

V usage is TRBV6-1 and J usage is TRBJ1-1; 9 nucleotides agree with TRBD1. CDR1 and CDR2 from the germline V gene are MNHNS and SASEGT. The CDR3 is 15 amino acids. V shed 6 bases, J shed 1 base, and the junction held 6 bases outside the gene matches. The chain's CDR3 is CASRQPGQGNTEAFF. The CDR3 nucleotides are TGTGCCAGCAGACAACCGGGACAGGGGAACACTGAAGCTTTCTTT.

This clonotype was counted many times. The J gene is TRBJ1-2, the V gene TRBV29-1; D ambiguous. V lost 6 bases and J lost 0, with 11 bases in between. The germline gives CDR1 SQVTM, CDR2 ANQGSEA. The CDR3 contains 13 residues. This CDR3 reads CSVTDGANYGYTF. CDR3 nucleotide sequence: TGCAGCGTGACGGACGGAGCTAACTATGGCTACACCTTC.

V usage is TRBV25-1 and J usage is TRBJ1-2; maybe TRBD1 (6 bases). Germline assignment: CDR1 MGHDK and CDR2 SYGVNS. Trimming cost V 4 bases and J 8 bases, with 14 bases left between them. The CDR3 runs to 13 residues. The CDR3 reads CASSAYRDEGYTF. In nucleotides, the CDR3 is TGTGCCAGCAGTGCATACAGGGACGAGGGCTACACCTTC.

This clonotype was counted a few times. The chain has TRBV15 and TRBJ2-5, with D possibly being TRBD2 (5 bases). Germline V gives CDR1 LNHNV, CDR2 YYDKDF (reference sequence). Trimming removed 1 base from V and 6 bases from J, with 12 bases in between. The CDR3 totals 14 residues. CDR3 sequence reads: CATSRGLAPQTQYF. The CDR3 DNA sequence: TGTGCCACCAGCAGAGGTCTAGCCCCCCAGACCCAGTACTTC.

There are many counts of this clonotype. This chain uses TRBV29-1 with TRBJ1-2; no firm D call. Trimming shortened V by 0 bases and J by 5 bases, and 10 bases separated the two germline ends. Germline V gene lookup returns CDR1 SQVTM and CDR2 ANQGSEA. This CDR3 is built from 13 residues. CDR3 sequence: CSVEDPGGYGYTF. Written as DNA, the CDR3 is TGCAGCGTTGAAGACCCAGGAGGGTATGGCTACACCTTC.

This clonotype showed up many times. The gene calls are TRBV14 and TRBJ1-2; no firm D call. V lost 0 bases to trimming and J lost 2 bases, with 4 bases between them. The CDR3 length is 13 residues. CDR1 and CDR2 from the germline V gene are SGHDN and FVKESK. Here the CDR3 reads CASSQDENYGYTF. The CDR3, as DNA: TGTGCCAGCAGCCAAGACGAAAACTATGGCTACACCTTC.

This clonotype was detected a few times. V and J are TRBV20-1 and TRBJ1-4, with D uncertain. Germline V gene data show CDR1 as DFQATT and CDR2 as SNEGSKA (reference sequence). The CDR3 is 13 amino acids. V dropped 0 bases and J dropped 2 bases, with 4 bases sitting between them. This CDR3 reads CSARDATNEKLFF. CDR3 bases: TGCAGTGCTAGAGATGCGACTAATGAAAAACTGTTTTTT.